The 6 T cell receptor beta chains below were found in one sample sequenced in a study of T cells in Graves' hyperthyroidism and ophthalmopathy. Template material for amplifying TCR beta CDR3 regions consisted of RNA transcripts. HTBI primers drove first-round RT-PCR of the TCR CDR3. TCRdb reanalysed the multiplex PCR reads using MiXCR and keeps one entry per CDR3 protein. The sample lists about 160,000 distinct CDR3 sequences, over 7.5% occurring once. The sequencing input was blood. These receptors all come from a woman younger than 30 with Graves' hyperthyroidism that later progressed to Graves' ophthalmopathy.

This clonotype was observed at least ten times. CDR3 bases: TGTGCCAGCAGAAACCGGGACAGGGGGCGGGATCAGCCCCAGCATTTT. It codes for CASRNRDRGRDQPQHF. This chain uses TRBV27 with TRBJ1-5, with 12 nucleotides matching TRBD1. Trimming cost V 6 bases and J 5 bases; bases outside gene matches: 8. The V gene's germline CDR1 is MNHEY and CDR2 SMNVEV (reference sequence). CDR3 size: 16 residues.

Many counts were recorded for this clonotype. The CDR3 DNA follows: TGCAGTGCTGACCAGACTAACAATGAGCAGTTCTTC. Amino acids: CSADQTNNEQFF. J is TRBJ2-1 and V is TRBV20-1; the D gene is possibly TRBD2 (5 bases). Trimming pared 5 bases from V and 5 bases from J, leaving 10 bases between. The length of the CDR3 is 12 residues. Germline assignment: CDR1 DFQATT and CDR2 SNEGSKA (reference sequence).

In its sample, this clonotype was seen many times. The chain is built from TRBV6-1 and TRBJ1-5; D gene ambiguous. The CDR3 is 15 amino acids. V was pared by 6 bases and J by 4 bases, with 16 bases between. Germline CDR1 and CDR2: MNHNS and SASEGT. This CDR3 is CASSLRLTRNQPQHF. CDR3 bases: TGTGCCAGCAGCCTCAGACTAACAAGGAATCAGCCCCAGCATTTT.

This clonotype was observed at least ten times. V and J are TRBV20-1 and TRBJ2-7, with D perhaps matching TRBD1 or TRBD2 (7 bases each). The CDR3 contains 13 residues. Germline loops: CDR1 DFQATT, CDR2 SNEGSKA (reference sequence). The ends were cut back, 5 bases at V and 6 bases at J, with 17 bases in the middle. CDR3 loop: CSAPTGRGVEQYF. The CDR3 DNA follows: TGCAGTGCTCCGACAGGGAGGGGGGTCGAGCAGTACTTC.

This clonotype was observed many times. The chain combines TRBV28 with TRBJ2-7; weak D call: TRBD1 (5 bases). In germline, CDR1 is MDHEN, CDR2 SYDVKM. The germline V and J ends were trimmed by 5 bases and 0 bases, with 14 bases remaining between them. This CDR3 has 15 residues. CDR3 sequence reads: CASSLQGTNSYEQYF. The CDR3 nucleotides read TGTGCCAGCAGTCTCCAGGGTACCAACTCCTACGAGCAGTACTTC.

In this sample, this clonotype turned up many times. The chain has TRBV19 and TRBJ2-3, with TRBD2 as a possible D gene (6 bases). This CDR3 comprises 15 residues. The V gene lost 1 base and the J gene lost 2 bases, with 10 bases spanning the gap. Germline assignment: CDR1 LNHDA and CDR2 SQIVND (reference sequence). The CDR3 DNA reads TGTGCCAGTAGTATAGCCGGCGGGACCACAGATACGCAGTATTTT. The encoded protein is CASSIAGGTTDTQYF.